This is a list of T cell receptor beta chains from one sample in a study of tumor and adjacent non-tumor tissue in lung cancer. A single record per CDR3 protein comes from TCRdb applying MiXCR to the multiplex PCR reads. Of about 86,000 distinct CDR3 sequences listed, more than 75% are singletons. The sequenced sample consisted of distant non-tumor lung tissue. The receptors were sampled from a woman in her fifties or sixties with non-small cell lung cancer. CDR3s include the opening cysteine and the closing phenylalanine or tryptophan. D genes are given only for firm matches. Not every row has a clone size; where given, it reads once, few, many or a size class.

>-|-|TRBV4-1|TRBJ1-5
TGCGCCAGAAGCCAAGTATCTGGTAGCAATCAGCCCCAGCATTTT
CARSQVSGSNQPQHF
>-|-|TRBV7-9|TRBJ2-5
TGTGCCAGTAGCTTAATAATAGTGGCACAAGAGACCCAGTACTTC
CASSLIIVAQETQYF
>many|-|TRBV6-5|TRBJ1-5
TGTGCCAGCAGTGTGCGAGGCCAAGATAGCAATCAGCCCCAGCATTTT
CASSVRGQDSNQPQHF
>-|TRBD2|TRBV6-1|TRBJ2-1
TGTGCCAGCAGGACCCGGGGACTAGAGCAAAACAATGAGCAGTTCTTC
CASRTRGLEQNNEQFF
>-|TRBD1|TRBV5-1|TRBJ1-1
TGCGCCAGCAGCCTGGGCAGGGGGCCCACTGATGCTTTCTTT
CASSLGRGPTDAFF
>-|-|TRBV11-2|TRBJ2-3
TGTGCCAGCAGCGCTAGGCCCGCGGGGAGGTCAGATACGCAGTATTTT
CASSARPAGRSDTQYF
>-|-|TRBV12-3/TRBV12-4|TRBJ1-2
TGTGCCGGCAGCATTGGGGTCACCTACGCCTTC
CAGSIGVTYAF
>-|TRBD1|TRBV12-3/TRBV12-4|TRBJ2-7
TGTGCCAGCAGGGGACAGGCCTATGGGCAGAGCTTC
CASRGQAYGQSF
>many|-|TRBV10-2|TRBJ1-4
TGCGCCAGCAGTGAATACGATCCGGGGGAGGAAAAACTGTTTTTT
CASSEYDPGEEKLFF
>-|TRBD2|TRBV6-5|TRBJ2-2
TGTGCCAGAAGATTCAACCCTTTCTCCGGGAGTAGCGGGCCTAACACCGGGGAGCTGTTTTTT
CARRFNPFSGSSGPNTGELFF
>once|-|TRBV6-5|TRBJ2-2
TGTGCCAGCGGGGTTTGCGGGACAGCCGGGGAGCTATTTTTT
CASGVCGTAGELFF
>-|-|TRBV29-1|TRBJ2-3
TGCAGCGTTGAAACCGATCCTAGCACAGATACACGGTATTTT
CSVETDPSTDTRYF
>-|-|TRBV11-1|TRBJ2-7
TGTGTCAGGAGCTTTTATGCCGAGCAGTACTTC
CVRSFYAEQYF
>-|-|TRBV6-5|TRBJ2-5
TGTACCAGCAGGCGGGGAAACCAAGAGACCCAGTGCTTC
CTSRRGNQETQCF
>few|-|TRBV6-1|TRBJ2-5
TGTGCCAACAGTGAAAGGAGGGGACAAGAGATCCAGTACTTC
CANSERRGQEIQYF